This T cell receptor (beta chain) was recovered during a study of shared clonotypes between healthy human individuals. In the naive CD8 group, cells lacked CD45RO and were positively selected for CCR7, so terminally differentiated effector memory CD45RA+ cells were left out. The sample holds one count of this clone. Its antigen is unidentified. Findings and limits, study-wide: Non-shared clonotypes displayed generation probabilities falling below those of clonotypes present in all four donors.

The CDR3 sequence is 11 residues long. Germline V gene lookup returns CDR1 MNHEY and CDR2 SVGAGI. Sequenced by immunoSEQ multiplex PCR; TCRdb stores in-frame clones only, minus some. The data contain about 590,000 clones, over 95% of them singletons. V is TRBV6-5 and J is TRBJ2-1; 7 nucleotides line up with TRBD2. The clonotype comes from a woman aged 30 to 39 in good health. The sequencing input was naive CD8+ T cells sorted from blood. The CDR3 protein is CAAGNYNEQFF. CDR3 DNA sequence: TGTGCAGCGGGGAACTACAATGAGCAGTTCTTC.